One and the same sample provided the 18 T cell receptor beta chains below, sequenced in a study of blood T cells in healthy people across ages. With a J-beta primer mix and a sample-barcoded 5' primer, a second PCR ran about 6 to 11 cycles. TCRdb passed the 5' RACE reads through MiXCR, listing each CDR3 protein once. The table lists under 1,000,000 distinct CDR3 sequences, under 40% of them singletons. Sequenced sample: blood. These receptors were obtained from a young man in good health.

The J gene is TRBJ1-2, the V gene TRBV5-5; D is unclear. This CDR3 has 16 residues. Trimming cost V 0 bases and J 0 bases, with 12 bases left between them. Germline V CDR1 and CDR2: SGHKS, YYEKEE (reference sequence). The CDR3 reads CASSLAPANSNYGYTF. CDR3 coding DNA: TGTGCCAGCAGCTTGGCGCCAGCAAACTCTAACTATGGCTACACCTTC.

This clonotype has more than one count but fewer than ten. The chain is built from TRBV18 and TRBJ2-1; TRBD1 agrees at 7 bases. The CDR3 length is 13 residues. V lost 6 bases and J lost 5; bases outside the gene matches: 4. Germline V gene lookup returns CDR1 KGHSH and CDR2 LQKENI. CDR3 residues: CASSRGQDNEQFF. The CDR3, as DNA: TGTGCCAGCTCCCGCGGACAGGACAATGAGCAGTTCTTC.

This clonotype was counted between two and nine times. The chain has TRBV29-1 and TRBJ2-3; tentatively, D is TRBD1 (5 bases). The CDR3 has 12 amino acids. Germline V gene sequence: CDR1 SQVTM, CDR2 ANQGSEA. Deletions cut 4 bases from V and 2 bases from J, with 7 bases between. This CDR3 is CSVGGLTDTQYF. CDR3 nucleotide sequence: TGCAGCGTTGGGGGCCTCACAGATACGCAGTATTTT.

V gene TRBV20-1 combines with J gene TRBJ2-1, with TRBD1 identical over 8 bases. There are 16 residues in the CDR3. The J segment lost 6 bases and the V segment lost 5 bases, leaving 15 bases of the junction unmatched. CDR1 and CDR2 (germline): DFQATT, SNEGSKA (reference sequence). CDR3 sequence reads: CSAPYNRDRIGNEQFF. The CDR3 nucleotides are TGCAGTGCTCCATACAACCGGGACAGGATTGGCAATGAGCAGTTCTTC.

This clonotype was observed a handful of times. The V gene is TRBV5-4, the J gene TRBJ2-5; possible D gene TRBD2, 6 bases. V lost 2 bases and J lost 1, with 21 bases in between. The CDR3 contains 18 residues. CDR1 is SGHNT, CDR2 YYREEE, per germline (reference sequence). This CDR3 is CASSFAGRGTGSQETQYF. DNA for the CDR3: TGTGCCAGCAGCTTCGCCGGACGCGGGACGGGAAGCCAAGAGACCCAGTACTTC.

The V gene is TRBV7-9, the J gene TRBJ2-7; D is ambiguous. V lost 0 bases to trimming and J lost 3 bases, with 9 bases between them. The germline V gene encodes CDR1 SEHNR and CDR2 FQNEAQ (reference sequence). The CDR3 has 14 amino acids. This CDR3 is CASSLAPHLYEQYF. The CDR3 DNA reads TGTGCCAGCAGCTTAGCGCCCCACCTCTACGAGCAGTACTTC.

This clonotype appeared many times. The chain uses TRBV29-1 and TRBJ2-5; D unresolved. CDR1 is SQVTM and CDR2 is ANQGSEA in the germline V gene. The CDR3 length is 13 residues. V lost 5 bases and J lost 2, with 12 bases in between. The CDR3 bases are TGCAGCGTTAGTCCCGAATTACAAGAGACCCAGTACTTC. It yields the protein CSVSPELQETQYF. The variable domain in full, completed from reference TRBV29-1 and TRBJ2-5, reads SAVISQKPSRDICQRGTSLTIQCQVDSQVTMMFWYRQQPGQSLTLIATANQGSEATYESGFVIDKFPISRPNLTFSTLTVSNMSPEDSSIYLCSVSPELQETQYFGPGTRLLVL.

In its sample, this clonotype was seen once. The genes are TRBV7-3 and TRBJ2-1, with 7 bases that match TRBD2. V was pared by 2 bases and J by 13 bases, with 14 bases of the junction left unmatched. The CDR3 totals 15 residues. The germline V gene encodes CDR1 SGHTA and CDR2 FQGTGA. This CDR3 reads CASSLGGEVQETQFF. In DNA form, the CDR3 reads TGTGCCAGCAGCTTAGGGGGGGAGGTGCAAGAGACCCAGTTCTTC.

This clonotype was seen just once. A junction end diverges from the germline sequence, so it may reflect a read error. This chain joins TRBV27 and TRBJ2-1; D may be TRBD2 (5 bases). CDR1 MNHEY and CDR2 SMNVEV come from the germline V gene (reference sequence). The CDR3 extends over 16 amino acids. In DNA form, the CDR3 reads TGTGCCAGCGGGAGTCCCCCCCGCAGCTCCTACAGTGAGCAGTTCTTC. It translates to CASGSPPRSSYSEQFF.

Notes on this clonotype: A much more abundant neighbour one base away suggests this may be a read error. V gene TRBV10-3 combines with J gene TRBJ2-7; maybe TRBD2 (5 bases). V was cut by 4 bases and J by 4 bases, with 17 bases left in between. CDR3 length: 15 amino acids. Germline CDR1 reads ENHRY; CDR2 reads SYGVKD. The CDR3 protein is CAISGETPVGYEQYF. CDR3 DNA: TGTGCCATCAGTGGGGAGACCCCGGTGGGGTACGAGCAGTACTTC.

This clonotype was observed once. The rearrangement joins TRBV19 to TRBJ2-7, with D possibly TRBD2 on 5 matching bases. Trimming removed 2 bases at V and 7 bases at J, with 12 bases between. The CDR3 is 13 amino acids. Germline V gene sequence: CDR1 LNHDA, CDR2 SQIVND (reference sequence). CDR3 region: CASSILGINEQYF. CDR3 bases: TGTGCCAGTAGTATACTCGGGATCAATGAGCAGTACTTC.

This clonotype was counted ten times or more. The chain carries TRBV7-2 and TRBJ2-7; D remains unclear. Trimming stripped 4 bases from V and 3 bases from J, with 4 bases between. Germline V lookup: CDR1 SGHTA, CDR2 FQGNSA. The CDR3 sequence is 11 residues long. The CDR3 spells CASSSIYEQYF. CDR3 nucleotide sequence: TGTGCCAGCAGCTCCATCTACGAGCAGTACTTC.

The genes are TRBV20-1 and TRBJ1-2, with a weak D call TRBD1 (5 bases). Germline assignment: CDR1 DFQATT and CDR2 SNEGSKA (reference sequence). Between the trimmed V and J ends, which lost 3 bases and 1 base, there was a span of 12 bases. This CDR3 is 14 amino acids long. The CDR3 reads CSASQGGNNYGYTF. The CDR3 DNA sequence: TGCAGTGCTAGTCAGGGAGGGAATAACTATGGCTACACCTTC.

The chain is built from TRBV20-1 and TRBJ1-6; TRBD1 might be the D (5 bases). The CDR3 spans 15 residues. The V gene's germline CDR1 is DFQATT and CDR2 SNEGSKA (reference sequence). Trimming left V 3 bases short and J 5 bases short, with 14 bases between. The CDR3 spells CSARRSGVDNSPLHF. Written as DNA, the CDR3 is TGCAGTGCTAGGAGGTCGGGGGTTGATAATTCACCCCTCCACTTT.

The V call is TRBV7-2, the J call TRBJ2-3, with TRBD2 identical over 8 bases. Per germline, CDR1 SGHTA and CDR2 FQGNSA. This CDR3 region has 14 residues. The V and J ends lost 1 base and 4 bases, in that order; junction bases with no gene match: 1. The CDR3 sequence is CASSLGSGADTQYF. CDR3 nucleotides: TGTGCCAGCAGCTTAGGTAGCGGGGCAGATACGCAGTATTTT.

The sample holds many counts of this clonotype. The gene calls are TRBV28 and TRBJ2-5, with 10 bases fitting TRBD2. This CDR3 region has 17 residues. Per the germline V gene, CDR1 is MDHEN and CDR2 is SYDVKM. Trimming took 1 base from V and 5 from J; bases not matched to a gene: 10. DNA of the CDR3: TGTGCCAGCAGTTTATTGGCTAGCGGGGGAAGTCGGGAGACCCAGTACTTC. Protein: CASSLLASGGSRETQYF.

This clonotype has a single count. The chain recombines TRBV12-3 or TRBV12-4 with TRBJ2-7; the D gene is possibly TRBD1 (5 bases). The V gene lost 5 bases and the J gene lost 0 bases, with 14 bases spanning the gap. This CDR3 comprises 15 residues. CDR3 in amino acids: CASSTGPRSSYEQYF. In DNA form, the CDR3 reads TGTGCCAGCAGTACAGGACCGAGGAGCTCCTACGAGCAGTACTTC.

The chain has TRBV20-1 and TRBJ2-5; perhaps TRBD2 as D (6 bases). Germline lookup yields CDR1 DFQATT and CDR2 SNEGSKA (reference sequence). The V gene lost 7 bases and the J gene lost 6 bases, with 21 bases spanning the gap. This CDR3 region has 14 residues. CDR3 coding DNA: TGCAGTGGGGTACTATGGGCGGGGATGCAGACCCAGTACTTC. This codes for CSGVLWAGMQTQYF.